The text below deals with one T cell receptor beta chain. Its target is unknown. Combining a sample-barcoded 5' primer with a J-beta primer mix, a second PCR ran for about 7 to 11 cycles. Unique molecular identifiers of 12 random nucleotides labeled each cDNA. TCRdb independently ran MiXCR on the 5' RACE reads; one entry per CDR3 protein. In the table there are 1.5 million to 2 million distinct CDR3 sequences, around half of which are singletons. V was shortened by 4 bases and J by 2 bases, with 13 bases between the two germline ends. The germline V gene encodes CDR1 MNHEY and CDR2 SVGAGI. The CDR3 is 15 amino acids. These data originate in a study of blood T cells in healthy people across ages. Study-wide findings and caveats: It was the long-lived donors that had more naive CD4+ cells and higher diversity than aged donors.

Sequenced sample: blood. The J gene is TRBJ2-3, the V gene TRBV6-5; D is uncertain. The sequence came from a woman aged 35 to 49 in good health. The CDR3 is CASSSPADLTDTQYF. The CDR3 bases are TGTGCCAGCAGTTCCCCGGCAGACCTCACAGATACGCAGTATTTT.